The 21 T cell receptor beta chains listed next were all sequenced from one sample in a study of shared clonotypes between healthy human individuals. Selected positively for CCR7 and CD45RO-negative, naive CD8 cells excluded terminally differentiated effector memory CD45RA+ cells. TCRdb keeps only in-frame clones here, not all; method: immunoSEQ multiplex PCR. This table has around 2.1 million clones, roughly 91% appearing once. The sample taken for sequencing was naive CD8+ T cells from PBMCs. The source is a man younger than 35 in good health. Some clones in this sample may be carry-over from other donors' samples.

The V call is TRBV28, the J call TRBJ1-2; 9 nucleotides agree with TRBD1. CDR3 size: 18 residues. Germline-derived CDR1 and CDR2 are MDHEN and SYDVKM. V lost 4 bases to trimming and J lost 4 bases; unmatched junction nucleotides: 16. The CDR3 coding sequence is TGTGCCAGCAGTTCACCGGGACAGGGTCCCCCGAAGGTCTATGGCTACACCTTC. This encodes CASSSPGQGPPKVYGYTF.

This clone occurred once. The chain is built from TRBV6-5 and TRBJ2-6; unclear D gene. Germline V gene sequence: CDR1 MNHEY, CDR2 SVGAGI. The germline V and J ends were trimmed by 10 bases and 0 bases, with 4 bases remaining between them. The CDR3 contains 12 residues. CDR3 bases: TGTGCCACCAGCTCTGGGGCCAACGTCCTGACTTTC. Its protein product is CATSSGANVLTF.

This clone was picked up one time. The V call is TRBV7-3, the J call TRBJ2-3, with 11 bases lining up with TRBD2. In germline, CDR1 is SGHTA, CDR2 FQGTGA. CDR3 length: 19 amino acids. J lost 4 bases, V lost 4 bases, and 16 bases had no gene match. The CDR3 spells CASSSVQGALAGGADTQYF. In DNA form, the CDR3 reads TGTGCCAGCAGCTCGGTCCAGGGGGCTCTAGCGGGAGGCGCAGATACGCAGTATTTT. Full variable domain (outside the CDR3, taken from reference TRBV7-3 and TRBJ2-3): GAGVSQTPSNKVTEKGKYVELRCDPISGHTALYWYRQSLGQGPEFLIYFQGTGAADDSGLPNDRFFAVRPEGSVSTLKIQRTERGDSAVYLCASSSVQGALAGGADTQYFGPGTRLTVL.

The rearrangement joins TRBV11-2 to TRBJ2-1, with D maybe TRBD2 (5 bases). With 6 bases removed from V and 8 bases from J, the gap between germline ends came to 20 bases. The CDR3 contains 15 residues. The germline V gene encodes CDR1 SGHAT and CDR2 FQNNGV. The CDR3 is CASRSFAGLEDEQFF. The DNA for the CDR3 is TGTGCCAGCAGGTCGTTCGCGGGCCTCGAAGATGAGCAGTTCTTC.

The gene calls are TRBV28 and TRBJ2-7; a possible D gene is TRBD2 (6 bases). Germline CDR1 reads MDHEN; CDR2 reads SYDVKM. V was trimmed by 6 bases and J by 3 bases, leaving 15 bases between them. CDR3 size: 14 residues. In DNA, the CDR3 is TGTGCCAGCAGCCGGACCGGGAGCAACTACGAGCAGTACTTC. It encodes CASSRTGSNYEQYF.

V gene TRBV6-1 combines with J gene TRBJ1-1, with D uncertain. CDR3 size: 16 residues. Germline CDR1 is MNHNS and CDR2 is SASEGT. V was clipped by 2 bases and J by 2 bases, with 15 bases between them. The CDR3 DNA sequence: TGTGCCAGCAGTGAACCTTATGAATTTACAAACACTGAAGCTTTCTTT. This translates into CASSEPYEFTNTEAFF.

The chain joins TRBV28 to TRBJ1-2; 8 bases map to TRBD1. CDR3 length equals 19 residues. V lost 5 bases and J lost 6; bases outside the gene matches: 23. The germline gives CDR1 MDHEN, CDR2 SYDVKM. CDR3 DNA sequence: TGTGCCAGCAGTCTACCCCCTCCGGGACAGGCCGGTCGAAAGGATGGCTACACCTTC. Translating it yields CASSLPPPGQAGRKDGYTF.

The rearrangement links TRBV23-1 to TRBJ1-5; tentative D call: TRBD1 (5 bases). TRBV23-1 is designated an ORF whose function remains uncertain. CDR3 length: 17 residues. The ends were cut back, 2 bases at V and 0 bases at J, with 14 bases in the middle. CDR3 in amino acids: CASSQGGGSDSNQPQHF. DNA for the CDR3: TGCGCCAGCAGTCAAGGGGGGGGGAGTGATAGCAATCAGCCCCAGCATTTT.

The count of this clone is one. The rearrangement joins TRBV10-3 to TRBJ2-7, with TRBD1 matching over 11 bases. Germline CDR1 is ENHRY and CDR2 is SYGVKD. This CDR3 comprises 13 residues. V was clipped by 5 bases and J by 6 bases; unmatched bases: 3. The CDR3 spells CAISRTGGGEQYF. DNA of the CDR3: TGTGCCATCAGTCGGACAGGGGGCGGCGAGCAGTACTTC.

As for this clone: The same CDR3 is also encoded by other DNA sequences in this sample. CDR3 in amino acids: CASSFGKETQYF. CDR3 in DNA: TGTGCCAGCAGTTTCGGAAAAGAGACCCAGTACTTC. The chain is built from TRBV28 and TRBJ2-5, with D unclear. The CDR3 has 12 residues. Trimming removed 3 bases from V and 3 bases from J, with 5 bases in between. The germline CDR1 and CDR2 sequences are MDHEN and SYDVKM.

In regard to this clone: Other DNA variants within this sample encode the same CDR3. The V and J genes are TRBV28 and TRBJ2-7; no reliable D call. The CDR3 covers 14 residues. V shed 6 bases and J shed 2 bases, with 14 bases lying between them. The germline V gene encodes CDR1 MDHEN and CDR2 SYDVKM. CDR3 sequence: CASSSVGGTYEQYF. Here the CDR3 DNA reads TGTGCCAGCAGCTCGGTTGGCGGAACCTACGAGCAGTACTTC.

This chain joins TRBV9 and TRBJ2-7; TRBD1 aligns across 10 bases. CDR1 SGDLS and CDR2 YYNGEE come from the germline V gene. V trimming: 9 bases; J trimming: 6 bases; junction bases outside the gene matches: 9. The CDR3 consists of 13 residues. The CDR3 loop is CANRRGQGTEQYF. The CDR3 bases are TGTGCCAACCGCCGGGGACAGGGGACCGAGCAGTACTTC. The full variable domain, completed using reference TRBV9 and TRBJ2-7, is DSGVTQTPKHLITATGQRVTLRCSPRSGDLSVYWYQQSLDQGLQFLIQYYNGEERAKGNILERFSAQQFPDLHSELNLSSLELGDSALYFCANRRGQGTEQYFGPGTRLTVT.

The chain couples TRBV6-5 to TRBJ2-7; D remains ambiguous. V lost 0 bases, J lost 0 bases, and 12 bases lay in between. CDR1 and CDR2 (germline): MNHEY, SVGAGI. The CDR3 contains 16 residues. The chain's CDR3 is CASSYSRTPFSYEQYF. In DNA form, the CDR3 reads TGTGCCAGCAGTTACTCTCGGACCCCATTCTCCTACGAGCAGTACTTC.

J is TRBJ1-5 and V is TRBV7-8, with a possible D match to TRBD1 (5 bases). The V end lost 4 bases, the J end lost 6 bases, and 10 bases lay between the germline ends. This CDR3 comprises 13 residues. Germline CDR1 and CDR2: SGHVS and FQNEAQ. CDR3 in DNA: TGTGCCAGCAGCTCATCAGGGACTCAGCCCCAGCATTTT. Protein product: CASSSSGTQPQHF.

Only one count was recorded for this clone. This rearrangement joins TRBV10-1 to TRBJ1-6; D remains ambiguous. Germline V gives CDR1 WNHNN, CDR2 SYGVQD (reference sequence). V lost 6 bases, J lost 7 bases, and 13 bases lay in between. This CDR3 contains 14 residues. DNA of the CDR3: TGCGCCAGCAGCGAGAGAGGGTTCAATTCACCCCTCCACTTT. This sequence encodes CASSERGFNSPLHF.

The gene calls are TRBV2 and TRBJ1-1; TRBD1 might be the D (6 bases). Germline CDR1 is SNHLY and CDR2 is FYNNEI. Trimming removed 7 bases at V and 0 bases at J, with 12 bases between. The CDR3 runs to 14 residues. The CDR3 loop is CASTYRAMNTEAFF. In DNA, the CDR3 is TGTGCCAGCACCTACAGGGCGATGAACACTGAAGCTTTCTTT.

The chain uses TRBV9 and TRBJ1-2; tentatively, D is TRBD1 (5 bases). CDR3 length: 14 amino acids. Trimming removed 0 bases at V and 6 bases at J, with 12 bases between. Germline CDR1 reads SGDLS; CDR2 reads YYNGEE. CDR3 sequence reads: CASSVGAGDDGYTF. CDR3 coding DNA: TGTGCCAGCAGCGTAGGCGCGGGGGACGATGGCTACACCTTC.

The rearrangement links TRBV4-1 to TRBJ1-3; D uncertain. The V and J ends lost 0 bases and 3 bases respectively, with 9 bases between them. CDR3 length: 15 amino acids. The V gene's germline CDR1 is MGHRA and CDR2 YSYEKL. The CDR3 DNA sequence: TGCGCCAGCAGCCAAGATGTGGCAGATGGAAACACCATATATTTT. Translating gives CASSQDVADGNTIYF.

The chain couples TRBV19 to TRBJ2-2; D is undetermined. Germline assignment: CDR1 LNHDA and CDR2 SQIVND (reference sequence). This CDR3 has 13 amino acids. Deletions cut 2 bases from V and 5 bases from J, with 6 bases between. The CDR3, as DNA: TGTGCCAGTAGTATACCCGAGACCGGGGAGCTGTTTTTT. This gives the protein CASSIPETGELFF. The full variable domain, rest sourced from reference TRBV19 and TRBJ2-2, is DGGITQSPKYLFRKEGQNVTLSCEQNLNHDAMYWYRQDPGQGLRLIYYSQIVNDFQKGDIAEGYSVSREKKESFPLTVTSAQKNPTAFYLCASSIPETGELFFGEGSRLTVL.

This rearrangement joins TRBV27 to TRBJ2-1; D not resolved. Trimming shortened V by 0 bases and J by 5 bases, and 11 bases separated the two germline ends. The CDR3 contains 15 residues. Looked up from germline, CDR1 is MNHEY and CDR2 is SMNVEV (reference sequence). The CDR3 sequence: CASSLSSPFNNEQFF. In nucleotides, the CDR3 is TGTGCCAGCAGTTTATCTTCTCCTTTCAACAATGAGCAGTTCTTC.

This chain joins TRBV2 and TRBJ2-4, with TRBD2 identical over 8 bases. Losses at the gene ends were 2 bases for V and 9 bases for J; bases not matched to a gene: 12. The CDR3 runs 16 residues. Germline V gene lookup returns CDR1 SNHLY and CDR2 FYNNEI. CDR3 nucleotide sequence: TGTGCCAGCAGTGAATCAGGAGCGGGAGCCCTTTCCATTCAGTACTTC. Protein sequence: CASSESGAGALSIQYF.